The 4 T cell receptor beta chains given below trace back to one sample, sequenced in a study of T cells expressing NK-cell markers. From its re-call of the 5' RACE reads, TCRdb lists each CDR3 protein once, without DNA. The table for this sample gives roughly 110,000 distinct CDR3 sequences. Sequencing was done on a sample of blood T cells: a sorted CD56 or NKG2C T cell subset, CD4+ or CD8+ T cells, or bulk PBMC T cells (not recorded which). All receptors come from a woman between 18 and 70 years old in good health.

This chain joins TRBV27 and TRBJ2-3; TCRdb's assignment of TRBD2 cannot be checked, as there is no DNA. The germline gives CDR1 MNHEY, CDR2 SMNVEV (reference sequence). The CDR3 runs 15 residues. This CDR3 is CASSPGGGPLNTQYF.

The chain combines TRBV6-5 with TRBJ1-2; TCRdb's D gene call, TRBD1, goes unchecked for lack of DNA. Germline CDR1 MNHEY, CDR2 SVGAGI. The CDR3 runs to 17 residues. Here the CDR3 reads CASSYTRTGGEKYGYTF.

V is TRBV29-1 and J is TRBJ2-5; the TCRdb call, TRBD2, lacks DNA for checking. The CDR3 extends over 15 amino acids. The V gene's germline CDR1 is SQVTM and CDR2 ANQGSEA. The CDR3 is CSVEGGGGYQETQYF.

The chain joins TRBV19 to TRBJ1-1; the TCRdb call, TRBD1, lacks DNA for checking. The CDR3 contains 12 residues. Germline loops: CDR1 LNHDA, CDR2 SQIVND (reference sequence). CDR3: CASSTVITGAFF.